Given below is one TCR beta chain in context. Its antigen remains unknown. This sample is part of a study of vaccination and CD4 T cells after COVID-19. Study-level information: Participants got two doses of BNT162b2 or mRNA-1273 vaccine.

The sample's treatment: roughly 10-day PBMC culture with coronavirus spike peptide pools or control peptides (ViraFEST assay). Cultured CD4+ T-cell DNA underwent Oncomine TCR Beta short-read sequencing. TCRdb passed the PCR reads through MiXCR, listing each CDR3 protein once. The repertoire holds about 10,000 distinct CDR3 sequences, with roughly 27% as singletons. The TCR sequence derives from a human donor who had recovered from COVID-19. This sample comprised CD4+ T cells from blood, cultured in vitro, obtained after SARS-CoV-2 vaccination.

In nucleotides, the CDR3 is TGTGCCAGCAGAGCCGGACAGGGCCGTGGTTTGACCCAGTACTTC. It specifies CASRAGQGRGLTQYF. The chain carries TRBV12-3 or TRBV12-4 and TRBJ2-5, with TRBD1 matching over 8 bases. The V gene end was trimmed by 6 bases and the J gene end by 7 bases; junction bases not matched to a gene: 13. The CDR3 is made up of 15 amino acids.